One and the same sample provided the 6 T cell receptor beta chains below, sequenced in a study of cytomegalovirus exposure and HLA in healthy donors. The primer mix had 60 Vbeta and 13 Jbeta primers. Method: immunoSEQ multiplex PCR; TCRdb's copy keeps in-frame clones and lacks some. The sample records more than 100,000 clones, roughly 9% being singletons. Material for sequencing was PBMCs. The receptors originated from a woman between 40 and 50 years old in good health and CMV-seropositive.

This clone was seen a handful of times. The chain uses TRBV5-1 and TRBJ1-2, with no clear D. V lost 0 bases, J lost 8 bases, and 20 bases lay in between. Germline loops: CDR1 SGHRS, CDR2 YFSETQ. The CDR3 totals 16 residues. The DNA of the CDR3 is TGCGCCAGCAGCTTGGCTGGGTGGCAGTCATCGGGGGGCTACACCTTC. The encoded protein is CASSLAGWQSSGGYTF.

This chain joins TRBV19 and TRBJ2-1; the D is unclear. CDR1 is LNHDA, CDR2 SQIVND, per germline (reference sequence). CDR3 length equals 12 residues. Deletions cut 3 bases from V and 6 bases from J, with 6 bases between. The CDR3, as DNA: TGTGCCAGTAGTATCCGGGTCAATGAGCAGTTCTTC. Amino acids: CASSIRVNEQFF.

There are a few counts of this clone. The rearrangement links TRBV2 to TRBJ1-2; 8 nucleotides line up with TRBD1. From germline, CDR1 is SNHLY and CDR2 FYNNEI. There are 16 residues in the CDR3. Trimming took 1 base from V and 4 from J; bases not matched to a gene: 8. The CDR3 coding sequence is TGTGCCAGCAGTGAAGTGGACAGGGAGTGGGGCTATGGCTACACCTTC. Amino acids: CASSEVDREWGYGYTF.

This chain joins TRBV2 and TRBJ1-5, with a tentative D call TRBD1 (6 bases). The CDR3 sequence is 13 residues long. V was clipped by 6 bases and J by 4 bases, with 10 bases between them. Germline lookup yields CDR1 SNHLY and CDR2 FYNNEI. The CDR3: CASRRGGNQPQHF. CDR3 nucleotides: TGTGCCAGCAGGAGGGGGGGGAATCAGCCCCAGCATTTT.

The J gene is TRBJ1-5, the V gene TRBV7-9; 8 nucleotides align to TRBD1. The CDR3 totals 14 residues. Germline CDR1 is SEHNR and CDR2 is FQNEAQ (reference sequence). Trimming took 6 bases from V and 4 from J; bases not matched to a gene: 5. The CDR3 here is CASSFQGANQPQHF. The CDR3 bases are TGTGCCAGCAGTTTTCAGGGGGCTAATCAGCCCCAGCATTTT.

This clone was detected only a few times. This chain uses TRBV28 with TRBJ1-2; TRBD1 is a possible D gene (6 bases). The V end was cut by 4 bases, the J end by 4 bases, with 7 bases between. Germline V gene lookup returns CDR1 MDHEN and CDR2 SYDVKM. The CDR3 has 12 amino acids. The CDR3, as DNA: TGTGCCAGCAGTTCAGGGGCCTATGGCTACACCTTC. Its protein is CASSSGAYGYTF.